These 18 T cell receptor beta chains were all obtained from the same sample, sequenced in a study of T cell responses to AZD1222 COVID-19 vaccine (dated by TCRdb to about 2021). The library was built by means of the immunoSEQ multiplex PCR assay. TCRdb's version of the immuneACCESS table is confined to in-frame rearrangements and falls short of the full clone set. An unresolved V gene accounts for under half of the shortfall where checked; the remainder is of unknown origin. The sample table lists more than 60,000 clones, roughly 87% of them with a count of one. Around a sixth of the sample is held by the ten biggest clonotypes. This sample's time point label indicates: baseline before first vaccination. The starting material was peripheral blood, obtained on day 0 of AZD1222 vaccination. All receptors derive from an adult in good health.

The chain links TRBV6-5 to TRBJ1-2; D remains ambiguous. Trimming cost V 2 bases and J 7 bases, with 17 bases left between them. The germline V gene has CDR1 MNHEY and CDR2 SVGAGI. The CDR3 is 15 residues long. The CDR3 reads CASSYGSSGKRGYTF. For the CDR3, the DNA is TGTGCCAGCAGTTACGGCTCATCGGGCAAGCGTGGCTACACCTTC.

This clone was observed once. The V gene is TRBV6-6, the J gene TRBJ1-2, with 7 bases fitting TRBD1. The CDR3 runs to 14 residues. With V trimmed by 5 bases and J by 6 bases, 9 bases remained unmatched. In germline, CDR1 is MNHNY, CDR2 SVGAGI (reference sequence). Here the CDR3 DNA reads TGTGCCAGCAGTCTACAGGGGAATTATAATGGCTACACCTTC. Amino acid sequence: CASSLQGNYNGYTF.

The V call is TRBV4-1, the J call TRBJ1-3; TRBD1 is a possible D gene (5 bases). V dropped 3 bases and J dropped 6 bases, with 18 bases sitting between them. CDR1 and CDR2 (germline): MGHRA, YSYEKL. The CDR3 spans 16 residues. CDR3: CASSHEFRAGINTIYF. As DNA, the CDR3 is TGCGCCAGCAGCCACGAATTCCGGGCAGGGATAAACACCATATATTTT.

For the CDR3, the DNA is TGTGCCATCAGTGCCGACAGGAGAGGCTACACCTTC. Amino acid sequence: CAISADRRGYTF. This sequence joins TRBV10-3 and TRBJ1-2; a weak D match, TRBD1 (6 bases). The germline V gene has CDR1 ENHRY and CDR2 SYGVKD. The CDR3 has 12 amino acids. Trimming cost V 4 bases and J 8 bases, with 11 bases left between them.

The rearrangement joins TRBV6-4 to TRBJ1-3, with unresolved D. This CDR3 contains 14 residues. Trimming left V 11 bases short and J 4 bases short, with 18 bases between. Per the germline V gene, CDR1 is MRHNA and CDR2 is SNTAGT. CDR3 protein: CALDGCYQGNTIYF. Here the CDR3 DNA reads TGTGCCCTTGACGGGTGCTATCAGGGAAACACCATATATTTT.

The CDR3 loop reads CASSLGGLAYGYTF. CDR3 in DNA: TGTGCCAGCAGCTTAGGAGGGCTGGCCTATGGCTACACCTTC. This chain joins TRBV7-9 and TRBJ1-2; no clear D gene. Trimming cost V 1 base and J 4 bases, with 10 bases left between them. This CDR3 contains 14 residues. In germline, CDR1 is SEHNR, CDR2 FQNEAQ (reference sequence).

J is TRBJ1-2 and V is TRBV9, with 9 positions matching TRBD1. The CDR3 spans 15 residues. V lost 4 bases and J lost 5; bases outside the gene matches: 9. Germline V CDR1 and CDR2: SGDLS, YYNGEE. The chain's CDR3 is CASSLDWDRAYGYTF. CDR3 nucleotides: TGTGCCAGCAGCTTGGATTGGGACAGGGCTTATGGCTACACCTTC.

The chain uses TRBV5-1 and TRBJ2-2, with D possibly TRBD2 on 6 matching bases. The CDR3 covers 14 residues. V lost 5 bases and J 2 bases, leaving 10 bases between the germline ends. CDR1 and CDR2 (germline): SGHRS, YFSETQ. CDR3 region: CASSVSGNTGELFF. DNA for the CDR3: TGCGCCAGCAGTGTTAGCGGCAACACCGGGGAGCTGTTTTTT.

The chain's CDR3 is CASSLGLGVGTDTQYF. For the CDR3, the DNA is TGCGCCAGCAGCTTGGGTTTGGGGGTGGGCACAGATACGCAGTATTTT. V usage is TRBV5-1 and J usage is TRBJ2-3, with D possibly being TRBD1 or TRBD2 (5 bases each). V lost 0 bases, J lost 1 base, and 12 bases lay in between. CDR1 is SGHRS and CDR2 is YFSETQ in the germline V gene. This CDR3 comprises 16 residues.

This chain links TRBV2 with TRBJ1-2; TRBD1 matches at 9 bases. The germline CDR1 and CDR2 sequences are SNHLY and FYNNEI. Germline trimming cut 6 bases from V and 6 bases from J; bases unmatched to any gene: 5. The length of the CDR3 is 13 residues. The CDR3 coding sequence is TGTGCCAGCAGGACAGGGGGATCGGATGGCTACACCTTC. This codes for CASRTGGSDGYTF.

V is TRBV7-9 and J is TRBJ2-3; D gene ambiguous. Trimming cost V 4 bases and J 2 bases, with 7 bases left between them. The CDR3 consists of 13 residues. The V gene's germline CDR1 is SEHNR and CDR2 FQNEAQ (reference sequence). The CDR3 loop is CASSWVPTDTQYF. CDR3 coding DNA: TGTGCCAGCAGCTGGGTCCCCACAGATACGCAGTATTTT.

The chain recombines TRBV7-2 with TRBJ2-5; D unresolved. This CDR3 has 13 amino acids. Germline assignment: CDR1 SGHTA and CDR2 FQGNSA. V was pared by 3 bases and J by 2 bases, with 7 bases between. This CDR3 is CASSFGPQETQYF. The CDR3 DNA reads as TGTGCCAGCAGCTTTGGACCTCAAGAGACCCAGTACTTC.

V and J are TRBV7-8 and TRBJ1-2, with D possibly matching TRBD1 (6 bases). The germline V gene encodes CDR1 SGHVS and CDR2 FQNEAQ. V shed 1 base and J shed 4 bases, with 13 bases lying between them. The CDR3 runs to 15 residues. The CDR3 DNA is TGTGCCAGCAGCTTAGGGCTCAGGGGAAGCTATGGCTACACCTTC. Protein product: CASSLGLRGSYGYTF.

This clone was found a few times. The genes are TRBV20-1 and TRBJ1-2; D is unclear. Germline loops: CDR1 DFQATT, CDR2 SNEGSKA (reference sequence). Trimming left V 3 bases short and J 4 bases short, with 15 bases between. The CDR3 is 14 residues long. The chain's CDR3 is CSASEHPGFYGYTF. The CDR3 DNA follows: TGCAGTGCTAGTGAACACCCGGGATTCTATGGCTACACCTTC.

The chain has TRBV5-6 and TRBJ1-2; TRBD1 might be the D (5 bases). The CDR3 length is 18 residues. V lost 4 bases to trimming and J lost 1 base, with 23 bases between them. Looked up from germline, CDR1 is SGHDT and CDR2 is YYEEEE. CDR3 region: CASSGIAGPVTFNYGYTF. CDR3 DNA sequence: TGTGCCAGCAGCGGAATCGCGGGGCCGGTTACCTTTAACTATGGCTACACCTTC.

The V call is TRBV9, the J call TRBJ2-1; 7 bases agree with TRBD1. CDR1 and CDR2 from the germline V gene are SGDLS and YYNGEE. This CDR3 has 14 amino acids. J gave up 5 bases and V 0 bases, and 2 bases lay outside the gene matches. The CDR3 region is CASSVGQGNNEQFF. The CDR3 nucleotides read TGTGCCAGCAGCGTAGGACAGGGTAACAATGAGCAGTTCTTC.

The CDR3 reads CASSLQGADQPQHF. The CDR3 DNA sequence: TGTGCCAGCAGCTTACAGGGGGCCGATCAGCCCCAGCATTTT. The chain links TRBV5-4 to TRBJ1-5; TRBD1 aligns across 9 bases. Germline loops: CDR1 SGHNT, CDR2 YYREEE (reference sequence). The V segment lost 2 bases and the J segment 5 bases; nucleotides outside the gene matches: 2. The CDR3 covers 14 residues.

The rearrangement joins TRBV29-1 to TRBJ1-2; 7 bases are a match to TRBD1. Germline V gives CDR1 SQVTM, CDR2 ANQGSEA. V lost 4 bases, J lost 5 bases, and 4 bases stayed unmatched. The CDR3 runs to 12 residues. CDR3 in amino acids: CSVGQGLYGYTF. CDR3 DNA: TGCAGCGTTGGACAGGGTTTATATGGCTACACCTTC.